Below, 26 T cell receptor beta chains from the same sample are listed, as sequenced in a study of cytomegalovirus exposure and HLA in healthy donors. The PCR made use of 60 Vbeta and 13 Jbeta primers. TCRdb keeps only in-frame clones here, not all; method: immunoSEQ multiplex PCR. The table records 100,000 to 150,000 clones, about 10% of them present only once. The sequenced material came from PBMCs. The receptors derive from a woman aged 18-35 years in good health and CMV-seropositive.

The gene calls are TRBV19 and TRBJ1-2, with 8 nucleotides matching TRBD1. V trimming: 11 bases; J trimming: 2 bases; junction bases outside the gene matches: 7. Per the germline V gene, CDR1 is LNHDA and CDR2 is SQIVND (reference sequence). This CDR3 comprises 13 residues. CDR3 amino acids: CASTGDRNYGYTF. CDR3 DNA: TGTGCCTCTACGGGGGACAGGAACTATGGCTACACCTTC.

CDR3 coding DNA: TGTGCGACTAATGGGGACAACCAGGGCGGACAGCCCCAGCATTTT. This encodes CATNGDNQGGQPQHF. The chain couples TRBV30 to TRBJ1-5; the D gene is possibly TRBD1 (6 bases). The germline V gene has CDR1 GTSNPN and CDR2 SVGIG (reference sequence). This CDR3 is built from 15 residues.

This clone showed up just a few times. This same CDR3 is encoded by further DNA sequences in the sample. The V call is TRBV6-4, the J call TRBJ1-2; D might be TRBD1 (5 bases). The V gene's germline CDR1 is MRHNA and CDR2 SNTAGT. The CDR3 is 14 residues long. V lost 2 bases and J 8 bases, leaving 15 bases between the germline ends. This CDR3 reads CASSDIAGSDGYTF. For the CDR3, the DNA is TGTGCCAGCAGTGACATTGCAGGGTCCGACGGCTACACCTTC.

This clone came up a few times. This sequence joins TRBV29-1 and TRBJ1-1; D gene uncertain. The CDR3 length is 13 residues. Germline values: CDR1 SQVTM, CDR2 ANQGSEA. The V end lost 4 bases, the J end lost 0 bases, and 9 bases lay between the germline ends. The CDR3 DNA follows: TGCAGCGTTGTGCGGGCCATGAACACTGAAGCTTTCTTT. Translation gives CSVVRAMNTEAFF.

This clone was picked up a small number of times. The chain uses TRBV29-1 and TRBJ1-2; D is uncertain. The ends were cut back, 7 bases at V and 4 bases at J, with 10 bases in the middle. CDR1 and CDR2 from the germline V gene are SQVTM and ANQGSEA. There are 11 residues in the CDR3. The CDR3 nucleotides read TGCAGCGCGGGAGAACTCTATGGCTACACCTTC. It is translated as CSAGELYGYTF.

This clone was recorded a few times. The V gene is TRBV27, the J gene TRBJ1-2; no definite D call. CDR1 is MNHEY, CDR2 SMNVEV, per germline (reference sequence). The CDR3 consists of 13 residues. With 4 bases removed from V and 0 bases from J, the gap between germline ends came to 6 bases. CDR3 loop: CASSYGANYGYTF. In nucleotides, the CDR3 is TGTGCCAGCAGTTACGGGGCTAACTATGGCTACACCTTC.

This clone was counted only a few times. The V and J genes are TRBV6-5 and TRBJ2-7, with D perhaps matching TRBD2 (5 bases). This CDR3 comprises 14 residues. V was clipped by 0 bases and J by 3 bases, with 9 bases between them. The germline V gene encodes CDR1 MNHEY and CDR2 SVGAGI. In nucleotides, the CDR3 is TGTGCCAGCAGTTACTCTGTCGGGATCTACGAGCAGTACTTC. Encoded protein: CASSYSVGIYEQYF.

This clone was counted a few times. The gene calls are TRBV29-1 and TRBJ2-1; TRBD1 agrees at 9 bases. V was pared by 7 bases and J by 7 bases, with 14 bases of the junction left unmatched. The CDR3 extends over 15 amino acids. The V gene's germline CDR1 is SQVTM and CDR2 ANQGSEA. The CDR3, as DNA: TGCAGCGCCGTCCCAGGACAGGGGATAAGGAATGAGCAGTTCTTC. Translated: CSAVPGQGIRNEQFF.

This clone was picked up a small number of times. Likely a read error: the CDR3 ends without its conserved phenylalanine or tryptophan. No DNA is shown, since the ends of the CDR3 on it are uncertain; the CDR3 is the one TCRdb lists. The V and J genes are TRBV28 and TRBJ2-7; the table's D call of TRBD2 was not tested on the DNA. The germline gives CDR1 MDHEN, CDR2 SYDVKM. The CDR3 sequence runs 15 residues, both termini included. CDR3 in amino acids: CASSDTIRPHPHLVS.

The chain couples TRBV18 to TRBJ2-1, with D perhaps matching TRBD2 (7 bases). The CDR3 runs 15 residues. Germline CDR1 KGHSH, CDR2 LQKENI. V was shortened by 2 bases and J by 9 bases, with 17 bases between the two germline ends. The CDR3 coding sequence is TGTGCCAGCTCACCAGGGGGGGCCGAAGTTGGTGAGCAGTTCTTC. Its protein is CASSPGGAEVGEQFF.

The chain combines TRBV14 with TRBJ1-1; unclear D gene. There are 15 residues in the CDR3. Germline lookup yields CDR1 SGHDN and CDR2 FVKESK. The V gene lost 1 base and the J gene lost 7 bases, with 16 bases spanning the gap. The CDR3 here is CASSQVVWETGEAFF. In DNA, the CDR3 is TGTGCCAGCAGCCAAGTCGTTTGGGAGACCGGTGAAGCTTTCTTT.

V gene TRBV19 combines with J gene TRBJ1-2, with D perhaps matching TRBD1 (5 bases). The germline V gene encodes CDR1 LNHDA and CDR2 SQIVND (reference sequence). This CDR3 has 15 amino acids. The ends were cut back, 0 bases at V and 4 bases at J, with 12 bases in the middle. CDR3 DNA: TGTGCCAGTAGTATAGATGATACAGGCCCCTATGGCTACACCTTC. This sequence encodes CASSIDDTGPYGYTF.

This clone was seen only a few times. The sample contains more than one DNA sequence encoding this CDR3. The genes are TRBV6-6 and TRBJ1-5, with D possibly matching TRBD1 (5 bases). V gave up 4 bases and J gave up 1 base, with 8 bases separating them. CDR3 length: 14 residues. From germline, CDR1 is MNHNY and CDR2 SVGAGI (reference sequence). CDR3 nucleotide sequence: TGTGCCAGCAGTTTCGGGGGAAGCAATCAGCCCCAGCATTTT. It yields the protein CASSFGGSNQPQHF.

The rearrangement uses TRBV27 and TRBJ2-2; a possible D gene is TRBD2 (6 bases). This CDR3 comprises 15 residues. Trimming removed 4 bases at V and 3 bases at J, with 12 bases between. Germline CDR1 reads MNHEY; CDR2 reads SMNVEV (reference sequence). The CDR3 bases are TGTGCCAGCAGTTCCGCGGAGGGTTACACCGGGGAGCTGTTTTTT. As protein: CASSSAEGYTGELFF.

This clone occurred a few times. This chain joins TRBV6-4 and TRBJ2-2, with TRBD2 identical over 8 bases. The CDR3 sequence is 15 residues long. Looked up from germline, CDR1 is MRHNA and CDR2 is SNTAGT. V gave up 6 bases and J gave up 3 bases; unmatched junction bases: 6. The CDR3: CASSPGGRDTGELFF. CDR3 DNA sequence: TGTGCCAGCAGCCCGGGAGGGCGTGACACCGGGGAGCTGTTTTTT.

To note about this clone: The junction and the germline gene differ at one end; a read error may be behind it. This rearrangement joins TRBV6-1 to TRBJ2-5; weak D call: TRBD2 (5 bases). CDR1 and CDR2 (germline): MNHNS, SASEGT. The CDR3 is 14 residues long. The CDR3 nucleotides read TGTGCCAGCAGTGATGGTGGAGGTTCGGAGAACCAGTACTTC. Amino acid sequence: CASSDGGGSENQYF.

This clone was picked up a small number of times. The V gene is TRBV15, the J gene TRBJ2-1; TRBD2 matches at 12 bases. J was trimmed by 7 bases and V by 0 bases; bases with no gene match: 4. CDR1 is LNHNV, CDR2 YYDKDF, per germline (reference sequence). The CDR3 is made up of 16 amino acids. In DNA, the CDR3 is TGTGCCACCAGCAGAGATCTGACTAGCGGGAGAAATGAGCAGTTCTTC. It yields the protein CATSRDLTSGRNEQFF.

This clone has just a few counts. This sequence joins TRBV7-2 and TRBJ1-4, with 10 bases fitting TRBD1. The germline V gene has CDR1 SGHTA and CDR2 FQGNSA. V lost 5 bases and J lost 7; bases outside the gene matches: 7. CDR3 length equals 15 residues. In DNA, the CDR3 is TGTGCCAGCAGCCAGGACAGGGGGAGCTCTGAAAAACTGTTTTTT. Amino acids: CASSQDRGSSEKLFF.

V and J are TRBV6-1 and TRBJ1-2, with 7 bases matching TRBD1. The CDR3 sequence is 12 residues long. Germline trimming cut 7 bases from V and 8 bases from J; bases unmatched to any gene: 7. CDR1 and CDR2 from the germline V gene are MNHNS and SASEGT. Here the CDR3 reads CASTWTGGGYTF. The CDR3 DNA reads TGTGCCAGCACTTGGACAGGTGGGGGCTACACCTTC.

V and J are TRBV10-3 and TRBJ1-6; D perhaps matches TRBD1 (5 bases). The CDR3 has 15 amino acids. Germline values: CDR1 ENHRY, CDR2 SYGVKD. Trimming took 2 bases from V and 6 from J, leaving 11 bases between them. The CDR3 region is CAISERQTLNSPLHF. In DNA form, the CDR3 reads TGTGCCATCAGTGAGCGACAGACCCTTAATTCACCCCTCCACTTT.

The V call is TRBV27, the J call TRBJ2-1; D gene ambiguous. This CDR3 has 15 amino acids. The ends were cut back, 2 bases at V and 2 bases at J, with 10 bases in the middle. Germline V gene data show CDR1 as MNHEY and CDR2 as SMNVEV (reference sequence). Written as DNA, the CDR3 is TGTGCCAGCAGTTTAGGCGGAGCCCCCTACAATGAGCAGTTCTTC. It codes for CASSLGGAPYNEQFF.

This clone was detected only a few times. The rearrangement uses TRBV5-1 and TRBJ2-7, with D possibly being TRBD2 (6 bases). This CDR3 comprises 14 residues. V lost 0 bases and J 4 bases, leaving 11 bases between the germline ends. Germline-derived CDR1 and CDR2 are SGHRS and YFSETQ. The CDR3 region is CASSLAPGSYEQYF. CDR3 coding DNA: TGCGCCAGCAGCTTGGCCCCCGGGAGTTACGAGCAGTACTTC.

This clone has more than one count but fewer than ten. The J gene is TRBJ2-7, the V gene TRBV5-1, with TRBD2 matching 8 bases. CDR1 is SGHRS and CDR2 is YFSETQ in the germline V gene. This CDR3 spans 15 amino acids. Trimming cost V 4 bases and J 3 bases; bases outside gene matches: 9. CDR3 residues: CASSPQGTRGYEQYF. The CDR3 nucleotides read TGCGCCAGCAGCCCGCAGGGGACTAGGGGCTACGAGCAGTACTTC.

The chain uses TRBV29-1 and TRBJ2-3; 15 bases line up with TRBD2. This CDR3 is 14 amino acids long. The germline V gene has CDR1 SQVTM and CDR2 ANQGSEA. The V gene end was trimmed by 5 bases and the J gene end by 5 bases; junction bases not matched to a gene: 2. The CDR3 reads CSVPGLAGGDTQYF. The CDR3 DNA reads as TGCAGCGTTCCGGGACTAGCGGGAGGAGATACGCAGTATTTT.

The chain has TRBV29-1 and TRBJ2-1, with 7 bases matching TRBD2. Trimming took 7 bases from V and 7 from J; bases not matched to a gene: 10. This CDR3 is 13 amino acids long. Germline V CDR1 and CDR2: SQVTM, ANQGSEA. CDR3 sequence (DNA): TGCAGCGCTTTGACTAGCATTTTGAATGAGCAGTTCTTC. Translated, it gives CSALTSILNEQFF.

This clone has a handful of counts. J is TRBJ1-2 and V is TRBV30, with D unclear. CDR3 length equals 15 residues. V dropped 0 bases and J dropped 8 bases, with 19 bases sitting between them. Germline-derived CDR1 and CDR2 are GTSNPN and SVGIG (reference sequence). DNA for the CDR3: TGTGCCTGGAGTGTATCGGGTTGGTCCCTAGGCGGCTACACCTTC. Its protein is CAWSVSGWSLGGYTF.